Below are 30 T cell receptor beta chains sequenced from a single sample in a study of blood T cell repertoires in COVID-19. Profiled with immunoSEQ multiplex PCR; TCRdb holds only in-frame clones, not every one. Of about 240,000 clones in the sample, roughly 85% were seen once. Material: peripheral blood. Receptor source: a woman aged 18-29 years with acute or convalescent COVID-19.

The rearrangement joins TRBV7-3 to TRBJ2-3; 7 bases are shared with TRBD2. Germline V gene lookup returns CDR1 SGHTA and CDR2 FQGTGA. The CDR3 sequence is 14 residues long. J gave up 4 bases and V 1 base, and 2 bases lay outside the gene matches. CDR3 bases: TGTGCCAGCAGCTTAAGCCTAGCGGCAGATACGCAGTATTTT. It translates to CASSLSLAADTQYF.

The chain links TRBV6-2 or TRBV6-3 to TRBJ2-1, with TRBD2 matching over 7 bases. The CDR3 extends over 18 amino acids. Per the germline V gene, CDR1 is MNHEY and CDR2 is SVGEGT. The V segment lost 4 bases and the J segment 8 bases; nucleotides outside the gene matches: 20. DNA of the CDR3: TGTGCCAGCAGTTCTACAGGAGGGGATGGACTAGTCTTGTATGAGCAGTTCTTC. This encodes CASSSTGGDGLVLYEQFF.

J is TRBJ2-1 and V is TRBV7-6; 15 bases map to TRBD2. The germline CDR1 and CDR2 sequences are SGHVS and FNYEAQ. The length of the CDR3 is 16 residues. Trimming took 1 base from V and 7 from J; bases not matched to a gene: 2. The CDR3 spells CASSLGGTSGRNEQFF. CDR3 bases: TGTGCCAGCAGCTTAGGCGGGACTAGCGGGAGGAATGAGCAGTTCTTC. Full variable domain (outside the CDR3, taken from reference TRBV7-6 and TRBJ2-1): GAGVSQSPRYKVTKRGQDVALRCDPISGHVSLYWYRQALGQGPEFLTYFNYEAQQDKSGLPNDRFSAERPEGSISTLTIQRTEQRDSAMYRCASSLGGTSGRNEQFFGPGTRLTVL.

This chain connects TRBV2 to TRBJ1-2; no clear D. CDR3 length: 13 amino acids. Germline-derived CDR1 and CDR2 are SNHLY and FYNNEI. Trimming took off 5 bases at V and 3 bases at J, with 10 bases between the two ends. CDR3 sequence reads: CASSRGSDYGYTF. The CDR3 DNA is TGTGCCAGCAGTCGCGGGTCTGACTATGGCTACACCTTC.

The CDR3 here is CASSSTGQGILIADTQYF. The CDR3 region has the DNA TGTGCCAGCAGCTCCACGGGACAGGGAATCCTAATTGCAGATACGCAGTATTTT. This chain uses TRBV7-2 with TRBJ2-3, with TRBD1 identical over 9 bases. The CDR3 length is 18 residues. CDR1 is SGHTA, CDR2 FQGNSA, per germline. The V and J ends lost 4 bases and 4 bases, in that order; junction bases with no gene match: 15.

This chain joins TRBV28 and TRBJ1-5, with 10 nucleotides matching TRBD1. Germline V gene sequence: CDR1 MDHEN, CDR2 SYDVKM. V lost 5 bases, J lost 4 bases, and 20 bases stayed unmatched. The CDR3 has 20 residues. DNA of the CDR3: TGTGCCAGCAGTCGACGGACCGGGACAGGGGCCAAGGACGGTAATCAGCCCCAGCATTTT. This translates into CASSRRTGTGAKDGNQPQHF.

This clone has only a few counts. The chain is built from TRBV6-2 or TRBV6-3 and TRBJ1-2; 8 bases map to TRBD1. This CDR3 is built from 14 residues. Germline CDR1 is MNHEY and CDR2 is SVGEGT. V dropped 5 bases and J dropped 1; count of bases not matched to a gene: 3. The CDR3 DNA sequence: TGTGCCAGCAGTCCGGACAGGGTTAACTATGGCTACACCTTC. This encodes CASSPDRVNYGYTF.

The CDR3 protein is CASSEMDSTQETQYF. The CDR3 DNA sequence: TGTGCCAGCTCAGAAATGGACAGTACCCAAGAGACCCAGTACTTC. J is TRBJ2-5 and V is TRBV18; D possibly corresponds to TRBD1 (6 bases). V was cut by 5 bases and J by 1 base, with 14 bases left in between. This CDR3 is 15 amino acids long. From germline, CDR1 is KGHSH and CDR2 LQKENI.

The chain has TRBV2 and TRBJ2-1; D uncertain. V lost 3 bases, J lost 0 bases, and 15 bases lay in between. This CDR3 has 17 amino acids. CDR1 and CDR2 from the germline V gene are SNHLY and FYNNEI. The CDR3 region is CASSEIGAVSSYNEQFF. CDR3 DNA: TGTGCCAGCAGTGAGATCGGTGCGGTAAGCTCCTACAATGAGCAGTTCTTC.

The rearrangement uses TRBV2 and TRBJ2-4; no clear D. Trimming cost V 3 bases and J 5 bases, with 8 bases left between them. The CDR3 is 13 residues long. Germline CDR1 and CDR2: SNHLY and FYNNEI. CDR3 loop: CASSDPWQNIQYF. In nucleotides, the CDR3 is TGTGCCAGCAGTGACCCCTGGCAAAACATTCAGTACTTC. The full variable domain, completed using reference TRBV2 and TRBJ2-4, is EPEVTQTPSHQVTQMGQEVILRCVPISNHLYFYWYRQILGQKVEFLVSFYNNEISEKSEIFDDQFSVERPDGSNFTLKIRSTKLEDSAMYFCASSDPWQNIQYFGAGTRLSVL.

The gene calls are TRBV11-2 and TRBJ2-2, with D tentatively TRBD2 (5 bases). Germline CDR1 is SGHAT and CDR2 is FQNNGV. Trimming removed 8 bases at V and 12 bases at J, with 13 bases between. The CDR3 runs to 11 residues. The CDR3 nucleotides are TGTGCCAGCGAGGGAACTGTGCAGCTGTTTTTT. Its translation: CASEGTVQLFF. The full variable domain, in which reference TRBV11-2 and TRBJ2-2 provide the parts outside the CDR3, is EAGVAQSPRYKIIEKRQSVAFWCNPISGHATLYWYQQILGQGPKLLIQFQNNGVVDDSQLPKDRFSAERLKGVDSTLKIQPAKLEDSAVYLCASEGTVQLFFGEGSRLTVL.

V gene TRBV5-1 combines with J gene TRBJ2-5; 10 nucleotides match TRBD1. In germline, CDR1 is SGHRS, CDR2 YFSETQ. This CDR3 has 15 amino acids. Trimming took 5 bases from V and 5 from J; bases not matched to a gene: 9. The CDR3 DNA reads as TGCGCCAGCAGGCGGACAGGGGGTGTCGTGGAGACCCAGTACTTC. Protein product: CASRRTGGVVETQYF. The full variable domain, with the rest looked up from reference TRBV5-1 and TRBJ2-5, is KAGVTQTPRYLIKTRGQQVTLSCSPISGHRSVSWYQQTPGQGLQFLFEYFSETQRNKGNFPGRFSGRQFSNSRSEMNVSTLELGDSALYLCASRRTGGVVETQYFGPGTRLLVL.

As for this clone: Other DNA sequences from this sample encode an identical CDR3 as well. The gene calls are TRBV5-4 and TRBJ2-3, with 7 bases lining up with TRBD1. The junction had 2 bases not matched to a gene; V was cut back by 4 bases and J by 0 bases. CDR3 length equals 14 residues. Germline loops: CDR1 SGHNT, CDR2 YYREEE (reference sequence). CDR3 nucleotide sequence: TGTGCCAGCAGCCGACAGGGAAGCACAGATACGCAGTATTTT. As protein: CASSRQGSTDTQYF.

This sequence joins TRBV2 and TRBJ2-5; 7 bases fit TRBD1. Germline V gene sequence: CDR1 SNHLY, CDR2 FYNNEI. J gave up 5 bases and V 6 bases, and 3 bases lay outside the gene matches. The CDR3 contains 12 residues. The CDR3: CASRGQLETQYF. The CDR3 bases are TGTGCCAGCAGGGGACAGCTGGAGACCCAGTACTTC.

The chain links TRBV6-5 to TRBJ1-1; TRBD1 is a possible D gene (5 bases). CDR3 length: 15 residues. V lost 5 bases to trimming and J lost 3 bases, with 16 bases between them. Germline loops: CDR1 MNHEY, CDR2 SVGAGI. The CDR3 nucleotides read TGTGCCAGCAGTCTAAAAGGGTGGGGGGACACTGAAGCTTTCTTT. It specifies CASSLKGWGDTEAFF.

The rearrangement joins TRBV7-2 to TRBJ2-7; possible D gene TRBD2, 6 bases. The CDR3 spans 15 residues. The ends were cut back, 5 bases at V and 0 bases at J, with 14 bases in the middle. Looked up from germline, CDR1 is SGHTA and CDR2 is FQGNSA. The CDR3 region has the DNA TGTGCCAGCAGCCTCCGGAGGGGTCTCTCCTACGAGCAGTACTTC. Translating gives CASSLRRGLSYEQYF.

The chain links TRBV7-9 to TRBJ2-7; perhaps TRBD1 as D (6 bases). CDR3 size: 14 residues. The germline V and J ends were trimmed by 5 bases and 2 bases, with 13 bases remaining between them. Germline CDR1 reads SEHNR; CDR2 reads FQNEAQ (reference sequence). This chain's CDR3 is CASSNPGTTYEQYF. CDR3 bases: TGTGCCAGCAGCAATCCCGGGACAACCTACGAGCAGTACTTC.

This clone occurred once. The chain uses TRBV7-6 and TRBJ2-1, with TRBD2 matching 10 bases. V lost 2 bases and J lost 7; bases outside the gene matches: 14. CDR1 is SGHVS, CDR2 FNYEAQ, per germline. The CDR3 totals 18 residues. CDR3: CASSLRPLTSGARNEQFF. The DNA for the CDR3 is TGTGCCAGCAGCTTAAGGCCGCTTACTAGCGGGGCTAGGAATGAGCAGTTCTTC.

The chain carries TRBV7-2 and TRBJ2-2, with TRBD2 identical over 7 bases. CDR3 length: 16 amino acids. Germline V lookup: CDR1 SGHTA, CDR2 FQGNSA. V lost 2 bases, J lost 2 bases, and 5 bases stayed unmatched. The CDR3 is CASSLFASGNTGELFF. The CDR3 DNA sequence: TGTGCCAGCAGCTTATTTGCTAGCGGCAACACCGGGGAGCTGTTTTTT.

The genes are TRBV24-1 and TRBJ2-3; unclear D gene. V lost 5 bases and J lost 4, with 12 bases in between. CDR1 and CDR2 (germline): KGHDR, SFDVKD. The CDR3 has 14 amino acids. The CDR3 loop reads CATSATRKADTQYF. The CDR3 bases are TGTGCCACCAGTGCGACAAGAAAAGCAGATACGCAGTATTTT.

This clone has just a few counts. The chain uses TRBV6-5 and TRBJ2-7, with 7 bases identical to TRBD2. Germline CDR1 reads MNHEY; CDR2 reads SVGAGI. There are 13 residues in the CDR3. V lost 8 bases to trimming and J lost 7 bases; unmatched junction nucleotides: 11. CDR3: CASFGGSGREQYF. CDR3 nucleotides: TGTGCCAGCTTTGGCGGGAGTGGGCGTGAGCAGTACTTC.

This clone was counted only a few times. This rearrangement joins TRBV7-9 to TRBJ1-3, with 8 nucleotides matching TRBD1. From germline, CDR1 is SEHNR and CDR2 FQNEAQ (reference sequence). V shed 5 bases and J 2 bases; nucleotides not matched to a gene: 5. The CDR3 consists of 15 residues. In DNA form, the CDR3 reads TGTGCCAGCAGCCGCAGGGGGCAGGCTGGAAACACCATATATTTT. This translates into CASSRRGQAGNTIYF.

The chain carries TRBV24-1 and TRBJ2-7; possible D gene TRBD1, 5 bases. The CDR3 runs 15 residues. The germline V gene encodes CDR1 KGHDR and CDR2 SFDVKD. V gave up 4 bases and J gave up 2 bases, with 14 bases separating them. In DNA form, the CDR3 reads TGTGCCACCAGTGAGGGCGACAGTAGAGCCTACGAGCAGTACTTC. As protein: CATSEGDSRAYEQYF.

This chain connects TRBV11-2 to TRBJ1-1; TRBD1 agrees at 8 bases. Germline CDR1 and CDR2: SGHAT and FQNNGV. This CDR3 has 14 amino acids. V shed 1 base, J shed 6 bases, and the junction held 4 bases outside the gene matches. The DNA of the CDR3 is TGTGCCAGCAGCTTAGGGACAGGGTTCGCTGAAGCTTTCTTT. This translates into CASSLGTGFAEAFF.

The chain uses TRBV7-2 and TRBJ2-1; TRBD2 matches 7 bases. CDR3 size: 15 residues. Germline V lookup: CDR1 SGHTA, CDR2 FQGNSA. V was pared by 1 base and J by 4 bases, with 4 bases of the junction left unmatched. The CDR3 DNA is TGTGCCAGCAGCTTAGTGGGGGGGATGTACAATGAGCAGTTCTTC. It specifies CASSLVGGMYNEQFF.

The chain combines TRBV7-8 with TRBJ2-7; 7 nucleotides match TRBD1. V shed 5 bases and J 0 bases; nucleotides not matched to a gene: 13. The CDR3 covers 17 residues. CDR1 and CDR2 (germline): SGHVS, FQNEAQ. CDR3: CASSHEHLRQGSYEQYF. The CDR3 coding sequence is TGTGCCAGCAGCCACGAACACCTAAGACAGGGCTCCTACGAGCAGTACTTC.

The sample holds many counts of this clone. The CDR3 region is CASSLASAITYEQYF. The DNA of the CDR3 is TGTGCCAGCAGCTTAGCCAGCGCGATAACCTACGAGCAGTACTTC. The chain combines TRBV7-2 with TRBJ2-7; D is ambiguous. The ends were cut back, 0 bases at V and 2 bases at J, with 11 bases in the middle. This CDR3 is built from 15 residues. In germline, CDR1 is SGHTA, CDR2 FQGNSA.

The J gene is TRBJ1-1, the V gene TRBV5-1; no clear D gene. The CDR3 runs to 15 residues. Trimming cost V 0 bases and J 4 bases, with 13 bases left between them. Germline V CDR1 and CDR2: SGHRS, YFSETQ. The CDR3 region has the DNA TGCGCCAGCAGCTTGGTTGGGGAGTTGGGCACTGAAGCTTTCTTT. It encodes CASSLVGELGTEAFF.

With regard to this clone: A read error may produce the germline difference seen at one junction end. The chain combines TRBV7-7 with TRBJ2-3, with D tentatively TRBD1 (6 bases). Germline CDR1 SSHAT, CDR2 FNYEAQ (reference sequence). The length of the CDR3 is 18 residues. The CDR3: CASIPTGTQLCLTDTQYF. As DNA, the CDR3 is TGTGCTAGCATCCCTACCGGGACACAGCTTTGCCTCACAGATACGCAGTATTTT.

The J gene is TRBJ2-3, the V gene TRBV18, with 9 positions matching TRBD1. The CDR3 runs to 14 residues. Looked up from germline, CDR1 is KGHSH and CDR2 is LQKENI. V lost 2 bases to trimming and J lost 4 bases; unmatched junction nucleotides: 1. The CDR3 coding sequence is TGTGCCAGCTCACCAAGACAGGGGGCAGATACGCAGTATTTT. It encodes CASSPRQGADTQYF.